This TCR beta chain was captured by sequencing in a study of T cell repertoires in cytomegalovirus infection. Study details: CMV epitopes, recently identified HLA-C-restricted and well-studied HLA-B-restricted, were used. CMV infection plus the matching HLA type was flagged by public TCR beta signatures. Points from the study as a whole: Clonotypes of TCR beta that were HLA-C-restricted and CMV-specific dominated the ex vivo response. People with CMV and the relevant HLA were identified by cumulative public TCR beta family frequency.

Each CDR3 protein gets one entry after TCRdb re-called the reads with MiXCR. The table lists about 900,000 distinct CDR3 sequences, around 32% of them singletons, with roughly 13% in the top ten. The CDR3 is 12 amino acids. V lost 8 bases, J lost 0 bases, and 2 bases lay in between. This clonotype has ten or more counts. Its antigen is not known. The receptor was isolated from a human donor in good health (CMV status not recorded). Some clones in this sample may be carry-over from other donors' samples. The chain employs TRBV12-3 or TRBV12-4 and TRBJ2-6; D remains unclear. The sample was cultured CD8+ T cells from PBMCs, taken from culture after CMV antigen stimulation. The CDR3 DNA follows: TGTGCCAGCGCCTCTGGGGCCAACGTCCTGACTTTC. Its translation: CASASGANVLTF.